The following is a T cell receptor (beta chain) sequence with its context. Its antigen target is currently unknown. Base-call qualities are not available, and no considerably larger clone is one nucleotide away. The entry originates in a study of blood T cell repertoires in COVID-19 (dated by TCRdb to the early 2020s). For context, the study as a whole: Collaborator samples came from the United States, Italy and Spain and covered acute and convalescent phases of COVID-19. The material from the prospective study consisted of cDNA or gDNA derived from T cells, B-cell-depleted T cells, or PBMCs. Subjects who had been exposed to COVID-19, were actively infected with it, or had recovered from it provided the deeply sampled blood TCRbeta repertoires that made up the dataset. A freely available public database, intended as a resource for researchers studying the immune response to SARS-CoV-2, is where the repertoires were released. Samples were obtained from the ongoing ImmuneRACE study (first 160 participants) and from approximately 1,200 subjects provided by 6 global collaborators. A de-identified subject ID, COVID-19 status, age in years and sex were almost always included in the sample metadata. Where available, HLA class I and class II types were obtained from metadata supplied by the sample provider rather than from assay-based typing. What the study reported, not specific to this receptor: Clinical and demographic metadata were provided uncurated, with the amount varying by source and participant.

One collaborating source in Seattle enrolled patients while the patients were actively infected and followed the patients over time throughout the course of disease. Collaborating institutions collected whole blood in K2EDTA tubes following their own protocols. Collaborator samples were shipped for TCRbeta analysis as frozen whole blood, isolated PBMCs, or DNA extracted from either sample type. V is reduced by 11 bases and J by 3 bases, leaving a spacing of 16 bases between them. The CDR1 and CDR2 encoded by the germline V gene are SNHLY and FYNNEI. Inclusive of the bounding cysteine and phenylalanine, the CDR3 is 13 residues long. Just the 39-base CDR3 DNA is kept, in frame starting at base 1. TCRbeta CDR3 regions were amplified from genomic DNA using the immunoSEQ Assay, a bias-controlled multiplex PCR. The original methods were these. Nucleated cell counts per sample were estimated from amplification of reference gene primers within the assay. Sequence reads were collapsed and filtered to measure the absolute abundance of every unique TCRbeta CDR3 rearrangement. For each sample, productive Simpson clonality was calculated as the square root of Simpson's diversity index over productive rearrangements. TCRdb's version of the immuneACCESS table is confined to in-frame rearrangements and falls short of the full clone set. An unresolved V gene accounts for under half of the shortfall where checked; the remainder is of unknown origin. That table gives V, J and clone size, and the DNA gave D and trimming. The sample contains hundreds of thousands of clones, 70% to 90% of them found a single time. The ten largest clones represent 10% to 15% of the sample.

The rearranged segments are TRBV2 and TRBJ1-1; too little of a D gene remains to name it. The TCR was taken from a woman aged 45-60 years with COVID-19, enrolled during active disease. The sample consisted of peripheral blood. The CDR3 corresponds to CAAPGFEDTEAFF. The nucleotides are TGTGCCGCCCCGGGGTTTGAGGACACTGAAGCTTTCTTT.